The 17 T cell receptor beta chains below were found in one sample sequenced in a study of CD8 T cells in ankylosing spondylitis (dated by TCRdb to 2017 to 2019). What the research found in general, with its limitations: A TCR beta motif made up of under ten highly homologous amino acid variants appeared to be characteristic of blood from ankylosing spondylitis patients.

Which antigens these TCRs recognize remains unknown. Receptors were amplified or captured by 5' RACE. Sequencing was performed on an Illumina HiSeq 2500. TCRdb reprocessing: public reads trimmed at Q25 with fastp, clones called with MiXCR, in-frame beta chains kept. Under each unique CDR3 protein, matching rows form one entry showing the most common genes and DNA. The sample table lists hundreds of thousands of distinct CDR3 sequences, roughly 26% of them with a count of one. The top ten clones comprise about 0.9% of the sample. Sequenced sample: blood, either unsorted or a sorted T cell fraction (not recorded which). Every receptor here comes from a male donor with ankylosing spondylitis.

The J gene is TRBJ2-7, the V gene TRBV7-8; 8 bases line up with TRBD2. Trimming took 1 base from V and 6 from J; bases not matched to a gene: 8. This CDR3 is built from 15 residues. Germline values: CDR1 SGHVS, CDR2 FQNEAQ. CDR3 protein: CASSLEGLAGGEQYV. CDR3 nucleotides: TGTGCCAGCAGCTTAGAGGGGCTAGCGGGTGGCGAGCAGTACGTC.

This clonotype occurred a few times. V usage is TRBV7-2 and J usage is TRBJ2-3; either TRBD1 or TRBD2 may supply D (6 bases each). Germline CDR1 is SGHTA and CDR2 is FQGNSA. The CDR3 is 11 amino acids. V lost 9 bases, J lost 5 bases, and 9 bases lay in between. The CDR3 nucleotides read TGTGCCAGGGAGGGGGGAGATACGCAGTATTTT. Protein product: CAREGGDTQYF.

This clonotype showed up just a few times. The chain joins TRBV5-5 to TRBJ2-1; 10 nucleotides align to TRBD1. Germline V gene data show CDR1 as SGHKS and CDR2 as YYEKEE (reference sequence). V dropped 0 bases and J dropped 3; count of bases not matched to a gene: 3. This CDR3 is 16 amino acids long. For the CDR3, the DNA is TGTGCCAGCAGCTTGGTCCGGACAGGGGGCTACAATGAGCAGTTCTTC. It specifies CASSLVRTGGYNEQFF.

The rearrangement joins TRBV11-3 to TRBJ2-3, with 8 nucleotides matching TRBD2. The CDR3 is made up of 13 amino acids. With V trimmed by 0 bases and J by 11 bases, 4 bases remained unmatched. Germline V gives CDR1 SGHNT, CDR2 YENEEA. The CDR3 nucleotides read TGTGCCAGCAGCTTAGATCCAGCGGGAGAGCAGTATTTT. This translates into CASSLDPAGEQYF.

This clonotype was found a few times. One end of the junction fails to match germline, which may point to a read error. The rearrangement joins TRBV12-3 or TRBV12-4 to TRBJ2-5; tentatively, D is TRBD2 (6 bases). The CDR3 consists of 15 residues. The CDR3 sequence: CASSLATGEPETQYF. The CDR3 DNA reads TGTGCCAGCAGTCTAGCGACGGGAGAACCAGAGACCCAGTACTTC.

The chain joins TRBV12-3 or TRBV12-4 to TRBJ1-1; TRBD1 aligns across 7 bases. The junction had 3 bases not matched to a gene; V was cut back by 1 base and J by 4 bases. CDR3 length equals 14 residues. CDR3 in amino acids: CASSLGQGTTEAFF. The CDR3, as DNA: TGTGCCAGCAGTTTAGGACAGGGCACCACTGAAGCTTTCTTT.

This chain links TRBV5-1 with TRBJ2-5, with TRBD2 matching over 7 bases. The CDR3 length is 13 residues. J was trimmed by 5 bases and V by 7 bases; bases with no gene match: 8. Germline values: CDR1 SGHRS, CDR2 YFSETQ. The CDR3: CASGTGGEETQYF. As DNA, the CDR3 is TGCGCCAGCGGCACGGGAGGAGAGGAGACCCAGTACTTC.

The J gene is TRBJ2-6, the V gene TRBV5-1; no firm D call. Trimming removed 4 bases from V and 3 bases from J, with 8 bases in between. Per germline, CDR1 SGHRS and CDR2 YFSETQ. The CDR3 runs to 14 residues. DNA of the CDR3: TGCGCCAGCAGCCCCGGAGTTGGGGCCAACGTCCTGACTTTC. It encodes CASSPGVGANVLTF.

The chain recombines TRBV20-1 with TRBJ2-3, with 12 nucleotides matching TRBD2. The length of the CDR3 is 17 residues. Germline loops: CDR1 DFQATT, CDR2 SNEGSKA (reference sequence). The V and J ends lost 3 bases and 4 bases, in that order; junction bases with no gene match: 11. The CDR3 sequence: CSASPQLAGGLADTQYF. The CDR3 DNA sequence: TGCAGTGCTAGCCCGCAGCTAGCGGGAGGGTTGGCAGATACGCAGTATTTT.

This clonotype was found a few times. The DNA of the CDR3 is TGTGCCTGGAGTGTGAAACAGGGCGAAGCTTTCTTT. The encoded protein is CAWSVKQGEAFF. The V call is TRBV30, the J call TRBJ1-1, with D possibly TRBD1 on 6 matching bases. V was trimmed by 0 bases and J by 8 bases, leaving 10 bases between them. CDR1 is GTSNPN and CDR2 is SVGIG in the germline V gene (reference sequence). This CDR3 comprises 12 residues.

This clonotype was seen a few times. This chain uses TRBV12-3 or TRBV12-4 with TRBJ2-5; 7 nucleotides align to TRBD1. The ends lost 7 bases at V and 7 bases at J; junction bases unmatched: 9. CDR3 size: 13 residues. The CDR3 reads CASTATGTGTQYF. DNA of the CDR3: TGTGCCAGCACCGCGACAGGGACGGGGACCCAGTACTTC.

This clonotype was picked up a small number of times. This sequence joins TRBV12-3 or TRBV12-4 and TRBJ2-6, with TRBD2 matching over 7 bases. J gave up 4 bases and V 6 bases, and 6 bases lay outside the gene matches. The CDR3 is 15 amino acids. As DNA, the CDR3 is TGTGCCAGCAGCTACCCACTAGCGGGGGCCAACGTCCTGACTTTC. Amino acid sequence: CASSYPLAGANVLTF.

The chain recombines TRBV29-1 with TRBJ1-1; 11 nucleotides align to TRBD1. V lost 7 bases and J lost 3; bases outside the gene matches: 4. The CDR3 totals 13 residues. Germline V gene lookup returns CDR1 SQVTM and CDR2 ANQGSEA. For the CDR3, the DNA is TGCAGCGCCCGGGGACAGGGGGACACTGAAGCTTTCTTT. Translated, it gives CSARGQGDTEAFF.

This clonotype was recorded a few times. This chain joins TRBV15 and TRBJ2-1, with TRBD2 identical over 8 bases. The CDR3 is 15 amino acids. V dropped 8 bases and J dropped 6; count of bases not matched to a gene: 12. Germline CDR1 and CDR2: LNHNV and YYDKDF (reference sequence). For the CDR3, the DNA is TGTGCCACCCGGGAGGGTAGACGCGTATCCAATGAGCAGTTCTTC. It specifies CATREGRRVSNEQFF.

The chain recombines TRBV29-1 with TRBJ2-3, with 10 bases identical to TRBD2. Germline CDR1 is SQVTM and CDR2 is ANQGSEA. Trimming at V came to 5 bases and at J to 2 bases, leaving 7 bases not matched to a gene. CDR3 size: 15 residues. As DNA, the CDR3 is TGCAGCGTTTCCTGGACTAGCGGCTTCACAGATACGCAGTATTTT. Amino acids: CSVSWTSGFTDTQYF.

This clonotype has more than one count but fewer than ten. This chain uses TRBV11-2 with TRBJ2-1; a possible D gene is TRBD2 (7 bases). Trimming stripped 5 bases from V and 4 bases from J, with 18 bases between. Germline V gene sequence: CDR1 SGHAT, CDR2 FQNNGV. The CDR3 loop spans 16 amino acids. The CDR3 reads CASSMGGPFGYNEQFF. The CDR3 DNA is TGTGCCAGCAGCATGGGGGGGCCGTTTGGATACAATGAGCAGTTCTTC. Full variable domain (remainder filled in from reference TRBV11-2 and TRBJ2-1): EAGVAQSPRYKIIEKRQSVAFWCNPISGHATLYWYQQILGQGPKLLIQFQNNGVVDDSQLPKDRFSAERLKGVDSTLKIQPAKLEDSAVYLCASSMGGPFGYNEQFFGPGTRLTVL.

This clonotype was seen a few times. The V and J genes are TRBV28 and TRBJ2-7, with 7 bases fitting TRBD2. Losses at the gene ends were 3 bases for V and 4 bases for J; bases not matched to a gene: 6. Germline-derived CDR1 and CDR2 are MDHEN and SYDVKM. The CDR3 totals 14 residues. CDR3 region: CASSLVGGGYEQYF. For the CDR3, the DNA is TGTGCCAGCAGTTTGGTCGGGGGAGGGTACGAGCAGTACTTC.